Each of the 9 T cell receptor beta chains below was sequenced from the same sample in a study of blood T cell repertoires in COVID-19. Data came from immunoSEQ multiplex PCR; TCRdb stores just in-frame clones and leaves some out. In the table there are approximately 200,000 clones, about 80% of which are singletons. The sequenced material came from peripheral blood. The receptors originated from a woman in her 30s who had recovered from COVID-19.

A few counts support this clone. V is TRBV29-1 and J is TRBJ1-2, with 10 bases lining up with TRBD1. CDR3 size: 13 residues. With 4 bases clipped from V and 8 bases from J, the junction kept 7 bases outside the gene matches. CDR1 and CDR2 from the germline V gene are SQVTM and ANQGSEA. CDR3 coding DNA: TGCAGCGTTGCTGGACAGGGGGTGGACGGCTACACCTTC. Encoded protein: CSVAGQGVDGYTF.

The chain employs TRBV11-2 and TRBJ1-3; tentatively, D is TRBD1 (5 bases). CDR1 and CDR2 (germline): SGHAT, FQNNGV. This CDR3 is built from 17 residues. The V end was cut by 4 bases, the J end by 3 bases, with 19 bases between. The CDR3 here is CASSSIRALSGGNTIYF. CDR3 nucleotides: TGTGCCAGCAGCTCTATCAGGGCCCTGTCGGGTGGAAACACCATATATTTT.

This chain uses TRBV9 with TRBJ1-3, with TRBD1 as a possible D gene (6 bases). The V gene lost 0 bases and the J gene lost 6 bases, with 13 bases spanning the gap. This CDR3 region has 15 residues. The germline CDR1 and CDR2 sequences are SGDLS and YYNGEE. The DNA of the CDR3 is TGTGCCAGCAGCGTAGATGCAGGGGAGATAAACACCATATATTTT. Its translation: CASSVDAGEINTIYF.

The CDR3 region has the DNA TGTGCCAGCCCAGGGGGAAGAGAGACCCAGTACTTC. It yields the protein CASPGGRETQYF. This rearrangement joins TRBV5-4 to TRBJ2-5, with 7 bases lining up with TRBD1. Germline CDR1 and CDR2: SGHNT and YYREEE (reference sequence). The CDR3 runs to 12 residues. The trim removed 7 bases at V and 4 bases at J, leaving 4 bases unmatched. The full variable domain, in which reference TRBV5-4 and TRBJ2-5 provide the parts outside the CDR3, is ETGVTQSPTHLIKTRGQQVTLRCSSQSGHNTVSWYQQALGQGPQFIFQYYREEENGRGNFPPRFSGLQFPNYSSELNVNALELDDSALYLCASPGGRETQYFGPGTRLLVL.

The chain uses TRBV7-3 and TRBJ2-2, with 9 positions matching TRBD1. Germline CDR1 reads SGHTA; CDR2 reads FQGTGA. Trimming at V came to 0 bases and at J to 4 bases, leaving 6 bases not matched to a gene. The CDR3 has 17 residues. The CDR3 here is CASSLTVQGAITGELFF. The CDR3 coding sequence is TGTGCCAGCAGCTTAACGGTACAGGGGGCGATCACCGGGGAGCTGTTTTTT.

This chain links TRBV15 with TRBJ1-5, with 7 bases identical to TRBD1. V lost 3 bases, J lost 6 bases, and 8 bases stayed unmatched. In germline, CDR1 is LNHNV, CDR2 YYDKDF (reference sequence). CDR3 length equals 15 residues. CDR3 protein: CATSRYQGGGQPQHF. Here the CDR3 DNA reads TGTGCCACCAGCAGGTACCAAGGGGGCGGTCAGCCCCAGCATTTT.

V usage is TRBV7-3 and J usage is TRBJ2-5, with D perhaps matching TRBD2 (6 bases). In germline, CDR1 is SGHTA, CDR2 FQGTGA. V was clipped by 4 bases and J by 3 bases, with 15 bases between them. This CDR3 contains 15 residues. CDR3 nucleotides: TGTGCCAGCAGCTCCAAGCGGGCGTCGAAAGAGACCCAGTACTTC. It is translated as CASSSKRASKETQYF.

This chain connects TRBV19 to TRBJ1-6, with D possibly TRBD1 on 5 matching bases. The V end was cut by 4 bases, the J end by 7 bases, with 17 bases between. Germline loops: CDR1 LNHDA, CDR2 SQIVND (reference sequence). This CDR3 spans 16 amino acids. Here the CDR3 reads CASSRRGTRINSPLHF. The CDR3, as DNA: TGTGCCAGTAGTAGGCGCGGGACTAGGATCAATTCACCCCTCCACTTT.

DNA of the CDR3: TGTGCCAGCAGTCCTGGACTAGCGATAAACAATGAGCAGTTCTTC. Amino acids: CASSPGLAINNEQFF. The chain recombines TRBV28 with TRBJ2-1; 9 bases fit TRBD2. The CDR3 has 15 amino acids. V shed 5 bases and J 5 bases; nucleotides not matched to a gene: 7. Germline-derived CDR1 and CDR2 are MDHEN and SYDVKM.